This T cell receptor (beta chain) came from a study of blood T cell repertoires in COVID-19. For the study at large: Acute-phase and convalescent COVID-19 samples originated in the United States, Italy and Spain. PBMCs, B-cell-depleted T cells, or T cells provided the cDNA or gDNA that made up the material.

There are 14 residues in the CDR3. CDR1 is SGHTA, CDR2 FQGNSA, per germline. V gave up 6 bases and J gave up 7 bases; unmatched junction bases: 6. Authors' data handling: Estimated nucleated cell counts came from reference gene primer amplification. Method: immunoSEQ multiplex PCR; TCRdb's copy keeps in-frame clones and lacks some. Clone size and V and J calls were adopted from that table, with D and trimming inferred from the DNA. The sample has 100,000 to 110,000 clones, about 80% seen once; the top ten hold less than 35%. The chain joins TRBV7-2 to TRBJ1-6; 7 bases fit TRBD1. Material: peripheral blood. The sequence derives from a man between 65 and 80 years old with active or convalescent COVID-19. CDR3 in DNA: TGTGCCAGCAGTCGACAGGGAGGAAATTCACCCCTCCACTTT. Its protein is CASSRQGGNSPLHF.